The 20 T cell receptor beta chains presented below share a single source sample, sequenced in a study of control samples from healthy donors and cancer patients. Sequencing used immunoSEQ multiplex PCR; TCRdb keeps in-frame clones, though not all of them. The repertoire includes about 160,000 clones, roughly 94% of them detected once, and 14% sits in the top ten. Sample: PBMCs. These receptors originate from a man between 60 and 75 years old with colorectal cancer.

The CDR3 sequence: CASSIRTGYGFTDTQYF. As DNA, the CDR3 is TGTGCCAGTAGTATAAGGACAGGGTACGGATTCACAGATACGCAGTATTTT. The J gene is TRBJ2-3, the V gene TRBV19; 8 positions agree with TRBD1. With V trimmed by 2 bases and J by 2 bases, 9 bases remained unmatched. In germline, CDR1 is LNHDA, CDR2 SQIVND (reference sequence). This CDR3 contains 17 residues. The whole variable domain, filled in from reference TRBV19 and TRBJ2-3, reads DGGITQSPKYLFRKEGQNVTLSCEQNLNHDAMYWYRQDPGQGLRLIYYSQIVNDFQKGDIAEGYSVSREKKESFPLTVTSAQKNPTAFYLCASSIRTGYGFTDTQYFGPGTRLTVL.

This clone was detected only once. This chain uses TRBV19 with TRBJ1-3, with a weak D call TRBD1 (5 bases). CDR1 is LNHDA and CDR2 is SQIVND in the germline V gene (reference sequence). The CDR3 is 14 amino acids. Trimming took 3 bases from V and 3 from J, leaving 9 bases between them. The CDR3 sequence: CASSIQTVGNTIYF. The CDR3 nucleotides are TGTGCCAGTAGTATCCAGACAGTTGGAAACACCATATATTTT.

The rearrangement uses TRBV7-9 and TRBJ1-2; D is ambiguous. The V gene lost 5 bases and the J gene lost 2 bases, with 18 bases spanning the gap. Germline V gene data show CDR1 as SEHNR and CDR2 as FQNEAQ (reference sequence). The CDR3 consists of 16 residues. The DNA for the CDR3 is TGTGCCAGCAGCCTAGAAGGATCGGGAACCAACTATGGCTACACCTTC. Residues: CASSLEGSGTNYGYTF.

The V and J genes are TRBV11-3 and TRBJ2-3, with D uncertain. V was pared by 0 bases and J by 0 bases, with 7 bases between. CDR1 and CDR2 (germline): SGHNT, YENEEA. This CDR3 is 15 amino acids long. In nucleotides, the CDR3 is TGTGCCAGCAGCTTAGAGGCGACTAGCACAGATACGCAGTATTTT. Residues: CASSLEATSTDTQYF.

The chain employs TRBV19 and TRBJ2-2; D is ambiguous. The V end lost 8 bases, the J end lost 0 bases, and 4 bases lay between the germline ends. In germline, CDR1 is LNHDA, CDR2 SQIVND (reference sequence). This CDR3 comprises 12 residues. The CDR3 coding sequence is TGTGCCAGTTGTGCGAACACCGGGGAGCTGTTTTTT. It translates to CASCANTGELFF.

This clone has just a few counts. This chain connects TRBV11-2 to TRBJ1-3; D unresolved. V was pared by 1 base and J by 4 bases, with 11 bases between. CDR3 length equals 15 residues. CDR1 is SGHAT and CDR2 is FQNNGV in the germline V gene. The CDR3 loop is CASSLGPEWGNTIYF. The CDR3 nucleotides are TGTGCCAGCAGCTTAGGGCCGGAATGGGGAAACACCATATATTTT.

The chain combines TRBV30 with TRBJ1-1; tentatively, D is TRBD1 (6 bases). CDR3 length: 13 amino acids. Germline assignment: CDR1 GTSNPN and CDR2 SVGIG (reference sequence). Trimming cost V 2 bases and J 1 base, with 8 bases left between them. CDR3 coding DNA: TGTGCCTGGAGTCGACAGGAGAACACTGAAGCTTTCTTT. This translates into CAWSRQENTEAFF.

This chain connects TRBV5-1 to TRBJ1-2; maybe TRBD1 (6 bases). There are 15 residues in the CDR3. The germline gives CDR1 SGHRS, CDR2 YFSETQ. The V end was cut by 0 bases, the J end by 0 bases, with 9 bases between. CDR3 DNA: TGCGCCAGCAGCTTGGATGGACAGCCTAACTATGGCTACACCTTC. It translates to CASSLDGQPNYGYTF.

The sample holds a few counts of this clone. J is TRBJ1-2 and V is TRBV18; TRBD1 is a possible D gene (5 bases). Germline values: CDR1 KGHSH, CDR2 LQKENI. The V end was cut by 1 base, the J end by 3 bases, with 15 bases between. This CDR3 comprises 16 residues. In nucleotides, the CDR3 is TGTGCCAGCTCACCACTCTCGGCAGGGTCGGACTATGGCTACACCTTC. Translating gives CASSPLSAGSDYGYTF. The complete variable domain, with remaining parts taken from reference TRBV18 and TRBJ1-2, reads NAGVMQNPRHLVRRRGQEARLRCSPMKGHSHVYWYRQLPEEGLKFMVYLQKENIIDESGMPKERFSAEFPKEGPSILRIQQVVRGDSAAYFCASSPLSAGSDYGYTFGSGTRLTVV.

The rearrangement uses TRBV10-1 and TRBJ1-5; D is perhaps TRBD1 (5 bases). Germline V CDR1 and CDR2: WNHNN, SYGVQD (reference sequence). The CDR3 is made up of 14 amino acids. Trimming cost V 7 bases and J 4 bases, with 14 bases left between them. Written as DNA, the CDR3 is TGCGCCAGCAAGCAGGACACAAAAAATCAGCCCCAGCATTTT. Its translation: CASKQDTKNQPQHF.

The genes are TRBV11-2 and TRBJ1-2, with unresolved D. CDR3 length: 18 residues. V dropped 0 bases and J dropped 3 bases, with 20 bases sitting between them. Germline V CDR1 and CDR2: SGHAT, FQNNGV. This CDR3 is CASSLDGRHGRKDYGYTF. CDR3 DNA: TGTGCCAGCAGCTTAGACGGCCGTCACGGCCGAAAGGACTATGGCTACACCTTC.

The rearrangement joins TRBV6-5 to TRBJ2-2; possibly TRBD2 for D (6 bases). The germline V and J ends were trimmed by 2 bases and 5 bases, with 9 bases remaining between them. The CDR3 extends over 14 amino acids. Germline V gene data show CDR1 as MNHEY and CDR2 as SVGAGI. CDR3 region: CASSYGTLTGELFF. The CDR3 coding sequence is TGTGCCAGCAGTTACGGGACTCTAACCGGGGAGCTGTTTTTT.

The chain recombines TRBV11-3 with TRBJ1-1; D remains unclear. Trimming shortened V by 8 bases and J by 1 base, and 8 bases separated the two germline ends. The CDR3 extends over 12 amino acids. The germline V gene encodes CDR1 SGHNT and CDR2 YENEEA. DNA of the CDR3: TGTGCCAGCGGAGAAGGGAACACTGAAGCTTTCTTT. It specifies CASGEGNTEAFF. Supplemented by reference TRBV11-3 and TRBJ1-1, the full variable domain reads EAGVVQSPRYKIIEKKQPVAFWCNPISGHNTLYWYLQNLGQGPELLIRYENEEAVDDSQLPKDRFSAERLKGVDSTLKIQPAELGDSAVYLCASGEGNTEAFFGQGTRLTVV.

As concerns this clone: Other DNA sequences of this sample code for an identical CDR3. This chain joins TRBV6-5 and TRBJ2-3, with D unclear. The V end lost 0 bases, the J end lost 1 base, and 5 bases lay between the germline ends. The CDR3 extends over 14 amino acids. Germline CDR1 reads MNHEY; CDR2 reads SVGAGI. The CDR3 DNA follows: TGTGCCAGCAGTTACTCAACCGGCACAGATACGCAGTATTTT. Protein sequence: CASSYSTGTDTQYF.

The CDR3 DNA reads TGTGCCAGTAGTATGGGGTTCTCTGGAAACACCATATATTTT. Its translation: CASSMGFSGNTIYF. This chain links TRBV19 with TRBJ1-3; D ambiguous. The CDR3 loop spans 14 amino acids. The germline V gene has CDR1 LNHDA and CDR2 SQIVND (reference sequence). Trimming removed 3 bases from V and 0 bases from J, with 6 bases in between.

The chain links TRBV19 to TRBJ2-2, with 7 bases that match TRBD1. The germline V gene has CDR1 LNHDA and CDR2 SQIVND (reference sequence). The CDR3 covers 15 residues. The trim removed 5 bases at V and 4 bases at J, leaving 7 bases unmatched. This CDR3 reads CASSLSDRVTGELFF. The CDR3 DNA follows: TGTGCCAGTAGTTTATCCGACAGGGTCACCGGGGAGCTGTTTTTT.

CDR3 nucleotide sequence: TGTGCCAGCAGTGCTGCAGGGGCCAATTCACCCCTCCACTTT. This codes for CASSAAGANSPLHF. The chain has TRBV2 and TRBJ1-6; D possibly corresponds to TRBD1 (6 bases). Germline CDR1 and CDR2: SNHLY and FYNNEI. V gave up 4 bases and J gave up 7 bases, with 11 bases separating them. The CDR3 has 14 amino acids.

This clone was detected once. The rearrangement links TRBV7-9 to TRBJ2-7; 7 positions match TRBD2. CDR1 and CDR2 from the germline V gene are SEHNR and FQNEAQ (reference sequence). Trimming took 0 bases from V and 6 from J; bases not matched to a gene: 8. The CDR3 sequence is 15 residues long. The CDR3 DNA sequence: TGTGCCAGCAGCTTAGCCCTCCGGGGGGAGGTCGAGCAGTACTTC. Amino acid sequence: CASSLALRGEVEQYF.

The chain links TRBV2 to TRBJ2-5, with TRBD2 identical over 11 bases. The CDR3 has 17 residues. V lost 3 bases and J lost 3; bases outside the gene matches: 9. Germline values: CDR1 SNHLY, CDR2 FYNNEI. The CDR3 loop is CASSDASGGYSKETQYF. DNA of the CDR3: TGTGCCAGCAGTGATGCTAGCGGGGGGTATTCCAAAGAGACCCAGTACTTC.

J is TRBJ1-2 and V is TRBV6-4; weak D call: TRBD1 (5 bases). The CDR3 sequence is 14 residues long. Germline V lookup: CDR1 MRHNA, CDR2 SNTAGT. Trimming left V 0 bases short and J 2 bases short, with 7 bases between. DNA of the CDR3: TGTGCCAGCAGTGACTCCGGGACCAACTATGGCTACACCTTC. Its translation is CASSDSGTNYGYTF.